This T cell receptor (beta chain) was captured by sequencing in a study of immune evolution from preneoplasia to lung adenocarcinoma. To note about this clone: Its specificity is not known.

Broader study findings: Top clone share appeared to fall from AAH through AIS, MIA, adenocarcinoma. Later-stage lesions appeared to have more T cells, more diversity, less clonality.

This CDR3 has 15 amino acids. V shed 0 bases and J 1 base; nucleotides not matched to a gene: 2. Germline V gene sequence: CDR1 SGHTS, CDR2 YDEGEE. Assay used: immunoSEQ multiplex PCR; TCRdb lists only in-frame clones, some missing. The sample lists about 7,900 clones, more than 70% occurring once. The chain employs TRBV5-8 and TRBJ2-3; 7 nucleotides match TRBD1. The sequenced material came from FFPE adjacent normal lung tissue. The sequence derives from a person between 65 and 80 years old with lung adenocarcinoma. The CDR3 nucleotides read TGTGCCAGCAGCTTGGGACAGGGAGGCACAGATACGCAGTATTTT. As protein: CASSLGQGGTDTQYF.